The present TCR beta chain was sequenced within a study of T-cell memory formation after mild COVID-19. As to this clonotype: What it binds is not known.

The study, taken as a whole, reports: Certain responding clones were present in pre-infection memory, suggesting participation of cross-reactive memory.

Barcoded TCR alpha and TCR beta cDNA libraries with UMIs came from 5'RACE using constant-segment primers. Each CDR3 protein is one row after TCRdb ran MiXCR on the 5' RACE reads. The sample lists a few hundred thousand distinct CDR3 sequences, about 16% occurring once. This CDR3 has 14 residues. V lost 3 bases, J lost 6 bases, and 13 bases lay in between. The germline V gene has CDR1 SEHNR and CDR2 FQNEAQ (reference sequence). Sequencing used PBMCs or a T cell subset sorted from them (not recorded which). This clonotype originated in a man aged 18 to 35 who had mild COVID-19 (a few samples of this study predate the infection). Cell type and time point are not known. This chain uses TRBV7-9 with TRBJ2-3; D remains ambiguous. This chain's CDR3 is CASSFELYVDTQYF. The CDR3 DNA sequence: TGTGCCAGCAGCTTTGAACTTTATGTGGATACGCAGTATTTT.